One sample yielded the 2 T cell receptor beta chains listed below, sequenced in a study of shared clonotypes between healthy human individuals. TCRdb's copy holds only in-frame clones and misses some; the assay was immunoSEQ multiplex PCR. The sample includes fewer than 650,000 clones, roughly 72% of them seen just once. Material for sequencing was PBMCs. The receptors originated from a middle-aged woman in good health. Some clones in this sample may be carry-over from other donors' samples.

V usage is TRBV15 and J usage is TRBJ1-3; D uncertain. Trimming pared 3 bases from V and 0 bases from J, leaving 9 bases between. This CDR3 contains 15 residues. Germline V gene data show CDR1 as LNHNV and CDR2 as YYDKDF (reference sequence). The CDR3: CATSRDRTSGNTIYF. CDR3 sequence (DNA): TGTGCCACCAGCAGGGATCGGACCTCTGGAAACACCATATATTTT. Full variable domain (missing parts from reference TRBV15 and TRBJ1-3): DAMVIQNPRYQVTQFGKPVTLSCSQTLNHNVMYWYQQKSSQAPKLLFHYYDKDFNNEADTPDNFQSRRPNTSFCFLDIRSPGLGDTAMYLCATSRDRTSGNTIYFGEGSWLTVV.

In regard to this clone: This probably arose from a read error, given a far larger clone one base away. The CDR3 coding sequence is TGCGCCAGCAGCCAACTTGAGCGGGGGGACTACGAGCAGCACTTC. It yields the protein CASSQLERGDYEQHF. The chain couples TRBV4-1 to TRBJ2-7; TRBD2 matches 9 bases. This CDR3 comprises 15 residues. CDR1 and CDR2 from the germline V gene are MGHRA and YSYEKL.